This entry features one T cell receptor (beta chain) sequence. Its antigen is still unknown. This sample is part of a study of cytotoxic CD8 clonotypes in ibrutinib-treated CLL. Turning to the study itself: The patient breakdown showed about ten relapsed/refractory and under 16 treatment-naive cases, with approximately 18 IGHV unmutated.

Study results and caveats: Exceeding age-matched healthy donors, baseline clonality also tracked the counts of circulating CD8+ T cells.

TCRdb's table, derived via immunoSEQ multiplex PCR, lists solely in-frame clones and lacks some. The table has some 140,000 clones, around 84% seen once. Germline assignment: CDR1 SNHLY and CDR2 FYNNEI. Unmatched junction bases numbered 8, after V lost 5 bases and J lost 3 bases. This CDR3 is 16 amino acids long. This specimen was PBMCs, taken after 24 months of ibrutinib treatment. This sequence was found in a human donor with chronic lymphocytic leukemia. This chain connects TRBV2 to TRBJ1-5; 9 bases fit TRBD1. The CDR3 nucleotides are TGTGCCAGCAGTCTCAACAGGGGGCGCACCAATCAGCCCCAGCATTTT. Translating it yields CASSLNRGRTNQPQHF.